The present entry profiles one T cell receptor beta chain with its context. Some clones are missing from TCRdb's copy, which holds only in-frame ones; the method was immunoSEQ multiplex PCR. The data hold about 200,000 clones, with roughly 88% observed a single time. This entry comes from a study of blood T cell repertoires in COVID-19. At the level of the study: COVID-19 samples from acute and convalescent phases originated in the United States, Italy and Spain. From T cells, B-cell-depleted T cells, or PBMCs came the material, which was cDNA or gDNA.

The V end was cut by 3 bases, the J end by 11 bases, with 16 bases between. Germline V gene lookup returns CDR1 DFQATT and CDR2 SNEGSKA (reference sequence). The CDR3 is 12 residues long. The cohort comprised adults aged 18 to 89 years residing in about 25 US areas. Clinical history reported by participants formed the basis on which cohorts were assigned. Sequences were obtained from PBMCs or T cells enriched from blood (not recorded which). The V call is TRBV20-1, the J call TRBJ1-1, with no clear D. The source of this sequence is a man aged 35 to 55 with acute COVID-19. The CDR3 protein is CSASPEDAGAFF. CDR3 sequence (DNA): TGCAGTGCTAGTCCTGAAGACGCGGGGGCTTTCTTT.